A single sample is the source of the 24 T cell receptor beta chains below, sequenced in a study of identifying expanded T cells in peripheral blood. Sequenced by immunoSEQ multiplex PCR; TCRdb stores in-frame clones only, minus some. The table lists around 100,000 clones, about 87% of them singletons. Sample: blood. These receptors were obtained from a person aged 18-70 years in good health.

The rearrangement joins TRBV6-5 to TRBJ1-1, with D possibly matching TRBD1 (5 bases). CDR1 is MNHEY and CDR2 is SVGAGI in the germline V gene. The V gene lost 1 base and the J gene lost 0 bases, with 12 bases spanning the gap. The CDR3 covers 16 residues. Written as DNA, the CDR3 is TGTGCCAGCAGTTACTGGGGGAGGAGGTTGAACACTGAAGCTTTCTTT. Protein: CASSYWGRRLNTEAFF.

The chain combines TRBV5-1 with TRBJ2-1; D is unresolved. V was trimmed by 4 bases and J by 6 bases, leaving 11 bases between them. From germline, CDR1 is SGHRS and CDR2 YFSETQ. This CDR3 is 13 amino acids long. The CDR3: CASSQGYRNEQFF. Written as DNA, the CDR3 is TGCGCCAGCAGCCAAGGGTACCGCAATGAGCAGTTCTTC.

The chain couples TRBV19 to TRBJ1-2; 10 nucleotides line up with TRBD1. Germline assignment: CDR1 LNHDA and CDR2 SQIVND (reference sequence). Trimming cost V 2 bases and J 6 bases; bases outside gene matches: 9. This CDR3 region has 16 residues. CDR3 region: CASSIFSGQGRDGYTF. As DNA, the CDR3 is TGTGCCAGTAGTATATTCTCGGGACAGGGGCGTGATGGCTACACCTTC. The whole variable domain, remainder taken from reference TRBV19 and TRBJ1-2, is DGGITQSPKYLFRKEGQNVTLSCEQNLNHDAMYWYRQDPGQGLRLIYYSQIVNDFQKGDIAEGYSVSREKKESFPLTVTSAQKNPTAFYLCASSIFSGQGRDGYTFGSGTRLTVV.

This clone was seen a single time. The CDR3 DNA reads TGTGCCAGCAGCTTATCTGTGGTCACAGATACGCAGTATTTT. Translating it yields CASSLSVVTDTQYF. This chain links TRBV7-6 with TRBJ2-3, with D hard to call. CDR1 SGHVS and CDR2 FNYEAQ come from the germline V gene. Trimming removed 2 bases from V and 2 bases from J, with 8 bases in between. The CDR3 has 14 residues.

The chain employs TRBV6-6 and TRBJ2-5; possibly TRBD2 for D (7 bases). CDR3 size: 15 residues. Germline V lookup: CDR1 MNHNY, CDR2 SVGAGI (reference sequence). V lost 4 bases, J lost 1 base, and 13 bases lay in between. The CDR3 DNA is TGTGCCAGCAGTTGGGGGAGGGGGGCCCAAGAGACCCAGTACTTC. Translated: CASSWGRGAQETQYF.

This clone was counted only a few times. The J gene is TRBJ2-3, the V gene TRBV6-5, with D tentatively TRBD2 (5 bases). The length of the CDR3 is 15 residues. Trimming removed 0 bases at V and 3 bases at J, with 10 bases between. The V gene's germline CDR1 is MNHEY and CDR2 SVGAGI. CDR3 in amino acids: CASSYSWGVTDTQYF. The CDR3 DNA sequence: TGTGCCAGCAGTTACTCCTGGGGAGTGACAGATACGCAGTATTTT.

This clone appeared a single time. The chain uses TRBV23-1 and TRBJ1-5; D is possibly TRBD1 (5 bases). TRBV23-1 is an ORF; its function is uncertain. This CDR3 has 15 residues. V lost 2 bases, J lost 9 bases, and 17 bases lay in between. CDR3 DNA: TGCGCCAGCAGTCAACCTGGGACCGCTGTACGGCCCCAGCATTTT. This translates into CASSQPGTAVRPQHF.

The V gene is TRBV19, the J gene TRBJ2-6; 7 nucleotides align to TRBD1. The CDR3 consists of 17 residues. CDR1 LNHDA and CDR2 SQIVND come from the germline V gene (reference sequence). The V and J ends lost 4 bases and 0 bases, in that order; junction bases with no gene match: 6. The CDR3 here is CASSSRDSRSGANVLTF. In DNA form, the CDR3 reads TGTGCCAGTAGTAGCCGGGACAGCCGCTCTGGGGCCAACGTCCTGACTTTC. The full variable domain, in which reference TRBV19 and TRBJ2-6 provide the parts outside the CDR3, is DGGITQSPKYLFRKEGQNVTLSCEQNLNHDAMYWYRQDPGQGLRLIYYSQIVNDFQKGDIAEGYSVSREKKESFPLTVTSAQKNPTAFYLCASSSRDSRSGANVLTFGAGSRLTVL.

The chain has TRBV30 and TRBJ1-4; no firm D call. The germline V gene has CDR1 GTSNPN and CDR2 SVGIG (reference sequence). Trimming took off 1 base at V and 8 bases at J, with 17 bases between the two ends. CDR3 size: 15 residues. The CDR3 DNA is TGTGCCTGGAGTGCCTGGCTTGCCGGTCTCGAAAAACTGTTTTTT. Translating it yields CAWSAWLAGLEKLFF.

This chain joins TRBV28 and TRBJ2-3, with D unresolved. V lost 2 bases to trimming and J lost 6 bases, with 9 bases between them. The CDR3 consists of 13 residues. Per the germline V gene, CDR1 is MDHEN and CDR2 is SYDVKM. The CDR3 nucleotides read TGTGCCAGCAGTTTAACCCCCGAGGATACGCAGTATTTT. Translated, it gives CASSLTPEDTQYF.

Written as DNA, the CDR3 is TGTGCCAGCAGCCAGCATACAGGGTACACTGAAGCTTTCTTT. Translated, it gives CASSQHTGYTEAFF. This chain links TRBV14 with TRBJ1-1; D is perhaps TRBD1 (6 bases). V was pared by 3 bases and J by 3 bases, with 11 bases between. This CDR3 spans 14 amino acids. In germline, CDR1 is SGHDN, CDR2 FVKESK.

V gene TRBV11-3 combines with J gene TRBJ2-7; 11 bases fit TRBD1. Trimming took 1 base from V and 7 from J; bases not matched to a gene: 3. Germline V lookup: CDR1 SGHNT, CDR2 YENEEA. The CDR3 has 14 amino acids. The chain's CDR3 is CASSLGTGGGEQYF. DNA of the CDR3: TGTGCCAGCAGCTTAGGGACAGGGGGCGGAGAGCAGTACTTC.

J is TRBJ2-2 and V is TRBV9; 7 bases fit TRBD2. From germline, CDR1 is SGDLS and CDR2 YYNGEE. V shed 3 bases, J shed 6 bases, and the junction held 8 bases outside the gene matches. The CDR3 loop spans 15 amino acids. CDR3 protein: CASSARTSPAGELFF. The CDR3 DNA sequence: TGTGCCAGCAGCGCAAGGACTAGTCCAGCCGGGGAGCTGTTTTTT.

The J gene is TRBJ1-1, the V gene TRBV18; no clear D gene. V was cut by 3 bases and J by 4 bases, with 9 bases left in between. This CDR3 has 13 residues. From germline, CDR1 is KGHSH and CDR2 LQKENI. CDR3 residues: CASSPVGTTEAFF. Written as DNA, the CDR3 is TGTGCCAGCTCACCGGTAGGAACCACTGAAGCTTTCTTT.

The chain couples TRBV28 to TRBJ1-1; 9 bases align to TRBD1. V trimming: 2 bases; J trimming: 1 base; junction bases outside the gene matches: 11. Per germline, CDR1 MDHEN and CDR2 SYDVKM. There are 18 residues in the CDR3. Written as DNA, the CDR3 is TGTGCCAGCAGTTTAAGGCGAGGTGGGACAGGGAAGAACACTGAAGCTTTCTTT. It codes for CASSLRRGGTGKNTEAFF. Supplemented by reference TRBV28 and TRBJ1-1, the full variable domain reads DVKVTQSSRYLVKRTGEKVFLECVQDMDHENMFWYRQDPGLGLRLIYFSYDVKMKEKGDIPEGYSVSREKKERFSLILESASTNQTSMYLCASSLRRGGTGKNTEAFFGQGTRLTVV.

The V call is TRBV19, the J call TRBJ2-7, with a tentative D call TRBD1 (5 bases). V was cut by 10 bases and J by 2 bases, with 18 bases left in between. The CDR3 covers 14 residues. CDR1 is LNHDA and CDR2 is SQIVND in the germline V gene (reference sequence). The CDR3 is CATKPAPDTYEQYF. The CDR3 DNA sequence: TGTGCCACCAAACCTGCCCCGGACACCTACGAGCAGTACTTC.

There are a few counts of this clone. The chain carries TRBV14 and TRBJ2-6, with D perhaps TRBD2 (6 bases). Per the germline V gene, CDR1 is SGHDN and CDR2 is FVKESK. The CDR3 runs 19 residues. Trimming left V 0 bases short and J 3 bases short, with 18 bases between. The chain's CDR3 is CASSQDPLGLAIGANVLTF. CDR3 bases: TGTGCCAGCAGCCAAGATCCCCTTGGTCTAGCGATTGGGGCCAACGTCCTGACTTTC. Using reference TRBV14 and TRBJ2-6 for the parts outside the CDR3, the full variable domain is EAGVTQFPSHSVIEKGQTVTLRCDPISGHDNLYWYRRVMGKEIKFLLHFVKESKQDESGMPNNRFLAERTGGTYSTLKVQPAELEDSGVYFCASSQDPLGLAIGANVLTFGAGSRLTVL.

This clone was counted once. The CDR3 loop is CASSRYAADSGNTIYF. The CDR3 DNA follows: TGCGCCAGCAGCCGGTATGCGGCCGACTCTGGAAACACCATATATTTT. The chain combines TRBV4-1 with TRBJ1-3; D not certain. CDR1 MGHRA and CDR2 YSYEKL come from the germline V gene. The V end was cut by 4 bases, the J end by 0 bases, with 13 bases between. The CDR3 has 16 residues.

This chain links TRBV29-1 with TRBJ1-4, with a tentative D call TRBD1 (6 bases). The CDR3 has 13 amino acids. V was pared by 6 bases and J by 0 bases, with 8 bases between. Germline V gene data show CDR1 as SQVTM and CDR2 as ANQGSEA. This CDR3 reads CSVEGATNEKLFF. The CDR3 DNA sequence: TGCAGCGTAGAGGGGGCAACTAATGAAAAACTGTTTTTT.

The chain couples TRBV12-1 to TRBJ2-3; the table's D call of TRBD2 was not tested on the DNA. TRBV12-1 is reported as a pseudogene. CDR3 length equals 18 residues. The CDR3 region has the DNA TGTGCCAGCAGCCGCCATAACCGGCGGGGACCAAGCACAGATACGCAGTATTTT. Translating it yields CASSRHNRRGPSTDTQYF.

V is TRBV7-3 and J is TRBJ1-1; weak D call: TRBD1 (6 bases). CDR3 size: 13 residues. CDR1 SGHTA and CDR2 FQGTGA come from the germline V gene. The germline V and J ends were trimmed by 4 bases and 8 bases, with 14 bases remaining between them. The CDR3, as DNA: TGTGCCAGCAGCTCCCTGGGGGCCACCGAAGCTTTCTTT. Its translation: CASSSLGATEAFF.

The chain is built from TRBV2 and TRBJ1-1; TRBD1 aligns across 7 bases. Germline CDR1 reads SNHLY; CDR2 reads FYNNEI. The CDR3 sequence is 13 residues long. Trimming at V came to 9 bases and at J to 1 base, leaving 5 bases not matched to a gene. For the CDR3, the DNA is TGTGCCAGACGGGACAGCCCGAACACTGAAGCTTTCTTT. Amino acid sequence: CARRDSPNTEAFF.

This rearrangement joins TRBV28 to TRBJ2-7; D tentatively reads TRBD1 or TRBD2 (5 bases each). The germline gives CDR1 MDHEN, CDR2 SYDVKM. V lost 2 bases, J lost 2 bases, and 16 bases lay in between. This CDR3 region has 16 residues. In nucleotides, the CDR3 is TGTGCCAGCAGTTTAAAGGGGACGAACGTCCCCTACGAGCAGTACTTC. Its translation: CASSLKGTNVPYEQYF.

The chain combines TRBV5-6 with TRBJ1-2, with D possibly TRBD1 on 5 matching bases. The CDR3 runs to 11 residues. Germline V gene data show CDR1 as SGHDT and CDR2 as YYEEEE. The V end lost 5 bases, the J end lost 8 bases, and 10 bases lay between the germline ends. The CDR3 sequence is CASSHRIGYTF. The DNA of the CDR3 is TGTGCCAGCAGTCACAGGATCGGCTACACCTTC.